These 16 T cell receptor beta chains share one sample of origin, sequenced in a study of T cells in Graves' hyperthyroidism and ophthalmopathy. The source material, RNA transcripts, was used to amplify TCR beta CDR3 regions. HTBI primers were used for first-round RT-PCR of the TCR CDR3. TCRdb re-analysed the multiplex PCR reads in MiXCR, keeping a single row per CDR3 protein. The sample consists of fewer than 550,000 distinct CDR3 sequences, about a sixth of them appearing once. Sequencing was done on a sample of blood. These receptors came from a woman younger than 35 with Graves' hyperthyroidism.

The table lists this clonotype with many counts. The chain links TRBV7-9 to TRBJ2-7; 7 bases match TRBD1. The CDR3 is 15 residues long. Per germline, CDR1 SEHNR and CDR2 FQNEAQ (reference sequence). V shed 0 bases, J shed 3 bases, and the junction held 5 bases outside the gene matches. The CDR3 reads CASSLAVGDSYEQYF. The CDR3 DNA sequence: TGTGCCAGCAGCTTAGCGGTTGGGGACAGCTACGAGCAGTACTTC.

In its sample, this clonotype was seen many times. This chain connects TRBV11-2 to TRBJ2-1, with TRBD2 identical over 14 bases. With V trimmed by 6 bases and J by 8 bases, 9 bases remained unmatched. CDR1 is SGHAT and CDR2 is FQNNGV in the germline V gene. The CDR3 length is 16 residues. Written as DNA, the CDR3 is TGTGCCAGCAGTGAACGACTAGCGGGAGGGAGGGATGAGCAGTTCTTC. Protein product: CASSERLAGGRDEQFF. Full variable domain (missing parts from reference TRBV11-2 and TRBJ2-1): EAGVAQSPRYKIIEKRQSVAFWCNPISGHATLYWYQQILGQGPKLLIQFQNNGVVDDSQLPKDRFSAERLKGVDSTLKIQPAKLEDSAVYLCASSERLAGGRDEQFFGPGTRLTVL.

The chain recombines TRBV3-1 with TRBJ2-5, with 14 bases lining up with TRBD2. V gave up 0 bases and J gave up 5 bases; unmatched junction bases: 5. The length of the CDR3 is 17 residues. Per germline, CDR1 LGHDT and CDR2 YNNKEL (reference sequence). The CDR3 protein is CASSQDWTSGGWETQYF. CDR3 DNA sequence: TGTGCCAGCAGCCAAGATTGGACTAGCGGGGGGTGGGAGACCCAGTACTTC.

The rearrangement uses TRBV6-5 and TRBJ1-6; D is unclear. The V gene lost 0 bases and the J gene lost 6 bases, with 12 bases spanning the gap. CDR3 size: 16 residues. The V gene's germline CDR1 is MNHEY and CDR2 SVGAGI. CDR3 in DNA: TGTGCCAGCAGTTACTCGTCTACAGCCGCTAATTCACCCCTCCACTTT. This sequence encodes CASSYSSTAANSPLHF.

The J gene is TRBJ2-7, the V gene TRBV6-2 or TRBV6-3; TRBD2 might be the D (7 bases). Trimming left V 2 bases short and J 2 bases short, with 16 bases between. Germline loops: CDR1 MNHEY, CDR2 SVGEGT. This CDR3 is 16 amino acids long. The chain's CDR3 is CASSYEVGGVTYEQYF. The CDR3, as DNA: TGTGCCAGCAGTTACGAGGTAGGGGGGGTGACCTACGAGCAGTACTTC.

This clonotype was seen at least ten times. The CDR3 is CATSRNPPGAQSTDTQYF. Written as DNA, the CDR3 is TGTGCCACCAGCAGAAACCCCCCGGGGGCGCAGAGCACAGATACGCAGTATTTT. The J gene is TRBJ2-3, the V gene TRBV15; the D call may be TRBD1 or TRBD2 (6 bases each). This CDR3 has 18 amino acids. Trimming stripped 2 bases from V and 0 bases from J, with 18 bases between. CDR1 is LNHNV, CDR2 YYDKDF, per germline (reference sequence).

This clonotype was counted between two and nine times. The chain couples TRBV12-3 or TRBV12-4 to TRBJ1-3; no firm D call. V was shortened by 3 bases and J by 4 bases, with 4 bases between the two germline ends. This CDR3 region has 12 residues. The CDR3 loop is CASSLWGNTIYF. CDR3 in DNA: TGTGCCAGCAGTTTGTGGGGAAACACCATATATTTT.

The V gene is TRBV5-1, the J gene TRBJ2-6; D is perhaps TRBD1 (5 bases). CDR1 is SGHRS and CDR2 is YFSETQ in the germline V gene. This CDR3 comprises 16 residues. Trimming shortened V by 1 base and J by 1 base, and 9 bases separated the two germline ends. CDR3: CASSLRQLSGANVLTF. The CDR3 region has the DNA TGCGCCAGCAGCTTGAGACAGCTTTCTGGGGCCAACGTCCTGACTTTC.

This clonotype was seen ten or more times. V and J are TRBV2 and TRBJ2-1; TRBD2 aligns across 9 bases. The ends lost 4 bases at V and 3 bases at J; junction bases unmatched: 10. CDR1 SNHLY and CDR2 FYNNEI come from the germline V gene. This CDR3 region has 17 residues. In nucleotides, the CDR3 is TGTGCCAGCAGTGGCCGTAGCGGGAGTCAACTCTACAATGAGCAGTTCTTC. This gives the protein CASSGRSGSQLYNEQFF.

This clonotype occurred many times. The genes are TRBV3-1 and TRBJ2-1; D unresolved. Trimming left V 2 bases short and J 6 bases short, with 8 bases between. Per the germline V gene, CDR1 is LGHDT and CDR2 is YNNKEL (reference sequence). The CDR3 extends over 13 amino acids. DNA of the CDR3: TGTGCCAGCAGCCAACTAAGTACCAATGAGCAGTTCTTC. It encodes CASSQLSTNEQFF.

This clonotype appeared many times. The chain employs TRBV5-1 and TRBJ1-1; D gene unclear. CDR3 length: 16 amino acids. CDR1 is SGHRS and CDR2 is YFSETQ in the germline V gene. V lost 0 bases, J lost 1 base, and 13 bases lay in between. The CDR3 coding sequence is TGCGCCAGCAGCTTGGTGGGTGGCGGCCCGAACACTGAAGCTTTCTTT. Translating it yields CASSLVGGGPNTEAFF.

This clonotype was recorded at least ten times. This CDR3 reads CASLGQTTNTEAFF. The CDR3 DNA is TGTGCCAGCCTGGGACAGACCACGAACACTGAAGCTTTCTTT. The chain has TRBV12-3 or TRBV12-4 and TRBJ1-1; TRBD1 matches 7 bases. V lost 8 bases and J lost 1; bases outside the gene matches: 7. The CDR3 has 14 residues.

The rearrangement uses TRBV6-6 and TRBJ1-2; TRBD1 aligns across 9 bases. Germline lookup yields CDR1 MNHNY and CDR2 SVGAGI (reference sequence). The ends lost 2 bases at V and 13 bases at J; junction bases unmatched: 5. This CDR3 has 12 residues. DNA of the CDR3: TGTGCCAGCAGTTACGGGGGGACAGGGAGCACCTTC. Translated, it gives CASSYGGTGSTF.

This clonotype showed up many times. The chain is built from TRBV5-1 and TRBJ2-5; TRBD1 aligns across 8 bases. With V trimmed by 4 bases and J by 4 bases, 6 bases remained unmatched. Germline CDR1 is SGHRS and CDR2 is YFSETQ. The CDR3 consists of 14 residues. CDR3 nucleotides: TGCGCCAGCAGCGCCAGGACAGGGACAGAGACCCAGTACTTC. Its translation: CASSARTGTETQYF.

The chain combines TRBV20-1 with TRBJ1-1; possibly TRBD1 for D (5 bases). From germline, CDR1 is DFQATT and CDR2 SNEGSKA (reference sequence). V lost 5 bases, J lost 3 bases, and 13 bases lay in between. CDR3 length equals 13 residues. In DNA, the CDR3 is TGCAGTGCTCCCGTTTCGGGGGACACTGAAGCTTTCTTT. It encodes CSAPVSGDTEAFF.

The chain employs TRBV5-1 and TRBJ2-3, with 12 positions matching TRBD2. The V segment lost 0 bases and the J segment 6 bases; nucleotides outside the gene matches: 8. In germline, CDR1 is SGHRS, CDR2 YFSETQ. The CDR3 is 17 residues long. The CDR3 reads CASSLAPSGRAIDTQYF. CDR3 in DNA: TGCGCCAGCAGCTTGGCGCCTAGCGGGAGGGCCATCGATACGCAGTATTTT.